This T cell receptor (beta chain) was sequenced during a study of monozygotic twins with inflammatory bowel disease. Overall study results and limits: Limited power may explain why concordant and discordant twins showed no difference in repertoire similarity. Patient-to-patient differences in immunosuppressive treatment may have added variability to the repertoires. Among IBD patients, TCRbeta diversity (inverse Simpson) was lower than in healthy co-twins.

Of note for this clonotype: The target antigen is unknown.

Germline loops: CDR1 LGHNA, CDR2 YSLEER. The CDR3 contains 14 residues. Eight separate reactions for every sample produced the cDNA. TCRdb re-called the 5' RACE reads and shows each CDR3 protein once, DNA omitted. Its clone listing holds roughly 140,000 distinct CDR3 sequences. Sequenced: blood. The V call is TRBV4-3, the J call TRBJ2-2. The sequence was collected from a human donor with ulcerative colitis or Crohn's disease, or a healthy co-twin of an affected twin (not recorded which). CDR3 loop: CASSQKTWSGELFF.